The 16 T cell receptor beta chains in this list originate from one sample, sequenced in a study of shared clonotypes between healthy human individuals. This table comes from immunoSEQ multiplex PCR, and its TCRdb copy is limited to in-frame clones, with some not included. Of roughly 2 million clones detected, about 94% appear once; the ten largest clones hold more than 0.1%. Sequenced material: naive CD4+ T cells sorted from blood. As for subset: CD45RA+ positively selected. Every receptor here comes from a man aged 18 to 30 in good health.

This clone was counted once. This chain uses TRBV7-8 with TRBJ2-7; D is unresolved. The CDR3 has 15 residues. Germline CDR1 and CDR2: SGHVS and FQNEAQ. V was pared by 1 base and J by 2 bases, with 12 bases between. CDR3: CASSLGVHPAYEQYF. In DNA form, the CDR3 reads TGTGCCAGCAGCTTAGGGGTCCACCCGGCCTACGAGCAGTACTTC.

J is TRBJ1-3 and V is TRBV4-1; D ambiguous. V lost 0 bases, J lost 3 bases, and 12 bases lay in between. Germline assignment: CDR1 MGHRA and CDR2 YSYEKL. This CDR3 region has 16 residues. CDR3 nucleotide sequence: TGCGCCAGCAGCCAAGAAGAACGGGTTAGTGGAAACACCATATATTTT. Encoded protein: CASSQEERVSGNTIYF.

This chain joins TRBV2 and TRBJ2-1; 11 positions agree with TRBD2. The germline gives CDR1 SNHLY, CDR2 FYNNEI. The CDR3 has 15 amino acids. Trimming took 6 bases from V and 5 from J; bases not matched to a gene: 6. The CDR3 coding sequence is TGTGCCAGCAGGAATCCGGGACTAGCGGACAATGAGCAGTTCTTC. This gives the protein CASRNPGLADNEQFF.

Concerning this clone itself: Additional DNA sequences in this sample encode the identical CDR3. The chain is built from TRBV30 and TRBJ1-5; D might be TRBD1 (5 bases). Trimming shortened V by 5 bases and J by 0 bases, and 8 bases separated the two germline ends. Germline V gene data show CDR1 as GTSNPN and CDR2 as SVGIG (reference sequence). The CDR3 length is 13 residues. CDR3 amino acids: CAWGGNSNQPQHF. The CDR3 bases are TGTGCCTGGGGGGGTAATAGCAATCAGCCCCAGCATTTT.

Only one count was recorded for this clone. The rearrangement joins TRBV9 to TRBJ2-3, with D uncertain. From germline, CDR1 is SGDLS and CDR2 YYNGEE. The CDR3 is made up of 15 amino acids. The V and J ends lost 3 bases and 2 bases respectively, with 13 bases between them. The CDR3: CASSASGVLTDTQYF. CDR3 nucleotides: TGTGCCAGCAGCGCGAGTGGGGTTCTCACAGATACGCAGTATTTT.

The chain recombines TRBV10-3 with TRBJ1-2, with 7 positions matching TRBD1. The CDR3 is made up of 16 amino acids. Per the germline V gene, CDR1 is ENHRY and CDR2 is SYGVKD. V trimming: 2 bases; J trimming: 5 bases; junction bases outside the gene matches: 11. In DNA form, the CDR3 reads TGTGCCATCAGTGAGGTCTCGGGACAGAGTCGGTATGGCTACACCTTC. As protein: CAISEVSGQSRYGYTF.

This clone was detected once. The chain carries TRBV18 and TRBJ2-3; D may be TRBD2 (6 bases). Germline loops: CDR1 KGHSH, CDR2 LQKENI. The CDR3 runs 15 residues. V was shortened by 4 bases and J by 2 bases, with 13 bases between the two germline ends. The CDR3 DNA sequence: TGTGCCAGCTCACGATCTAGCGACCCCACAGATACGCAGTATTTT. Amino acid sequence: CASSRSSDPTDTQYF.

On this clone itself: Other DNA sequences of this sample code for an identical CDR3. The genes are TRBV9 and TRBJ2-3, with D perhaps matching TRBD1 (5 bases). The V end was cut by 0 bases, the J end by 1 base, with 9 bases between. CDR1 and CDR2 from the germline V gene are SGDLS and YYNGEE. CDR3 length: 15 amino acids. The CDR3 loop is CASSVAGRGTDTQYF. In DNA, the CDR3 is TGTGCCAGCAGCGTAGCGGGCAGGGGCACAGATACGCAGTATTTT.

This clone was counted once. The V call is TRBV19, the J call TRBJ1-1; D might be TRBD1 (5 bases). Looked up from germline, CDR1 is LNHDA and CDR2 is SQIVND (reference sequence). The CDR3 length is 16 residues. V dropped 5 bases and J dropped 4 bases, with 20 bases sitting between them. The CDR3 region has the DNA TGTGCCAGTAGTCGGCAGGGATTACTGGTGGGCACTGAAGCTTTCTTT. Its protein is CASSRQGLLVGTEAFF.

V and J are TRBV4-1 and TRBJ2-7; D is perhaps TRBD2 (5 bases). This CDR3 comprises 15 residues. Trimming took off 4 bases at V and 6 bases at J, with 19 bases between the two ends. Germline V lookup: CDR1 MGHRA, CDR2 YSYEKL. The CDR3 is CASSLFLDSGVEQYF. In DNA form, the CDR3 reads TGCGCCAGCAGCCTCTTCCTGGACTCCGGGGTCGAGCAGTACTTC.

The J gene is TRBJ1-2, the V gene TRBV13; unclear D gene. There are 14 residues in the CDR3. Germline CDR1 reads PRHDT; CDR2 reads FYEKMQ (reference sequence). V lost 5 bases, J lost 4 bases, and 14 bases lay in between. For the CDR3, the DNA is TGTGCCAGCAGCCCCGGTCCCCTCGTCTATGGCTACACCTTC. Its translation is CASSPGPLVYGYTF.

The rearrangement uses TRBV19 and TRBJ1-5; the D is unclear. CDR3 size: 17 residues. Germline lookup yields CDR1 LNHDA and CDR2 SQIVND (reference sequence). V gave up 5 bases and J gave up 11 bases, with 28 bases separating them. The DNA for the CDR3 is TGTGCCAGTAGTCCCAGAACTCGGCAGGCCCGAGGAGAAGCCCAGCATTTT. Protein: CASSPRTRQARGEAQHF.

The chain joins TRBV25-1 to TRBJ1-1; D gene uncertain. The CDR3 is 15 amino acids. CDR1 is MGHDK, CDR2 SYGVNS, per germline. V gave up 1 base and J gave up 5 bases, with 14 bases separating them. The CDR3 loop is CASSELERSWTEAFF. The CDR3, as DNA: TGTGCCAGCAGTGAATTAGAAAGGAGTTGGACTGAAGCTTTCTTT.

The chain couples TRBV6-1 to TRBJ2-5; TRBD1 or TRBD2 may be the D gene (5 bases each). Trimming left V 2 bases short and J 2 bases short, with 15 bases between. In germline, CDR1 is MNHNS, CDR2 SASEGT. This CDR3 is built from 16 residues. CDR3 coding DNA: TGTGCCAGCAGTGAACGGCCAGGGTGGGAGCAAGAGACCCAGTACTTC. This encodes CASSERPGWEQETQYF.

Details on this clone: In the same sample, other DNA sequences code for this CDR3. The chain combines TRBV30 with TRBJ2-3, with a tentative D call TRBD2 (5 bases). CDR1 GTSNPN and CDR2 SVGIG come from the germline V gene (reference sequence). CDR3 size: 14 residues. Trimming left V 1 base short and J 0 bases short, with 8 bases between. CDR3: CAWSGGGSTDTQYF. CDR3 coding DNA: TGTGCCTGGAGTGGCGGAGGCAGCACAGATACGCAGTATTTT.

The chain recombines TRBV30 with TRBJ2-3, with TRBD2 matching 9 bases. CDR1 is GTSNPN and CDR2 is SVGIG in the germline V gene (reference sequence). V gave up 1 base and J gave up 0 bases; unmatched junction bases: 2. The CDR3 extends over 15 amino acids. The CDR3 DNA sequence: TGTGCCTGGAGTGCGCTAGCGGGAAGCACAGATACGCAGTATTTT. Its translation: CAWSALAGSTDTQYF.